Described below is a single T cell receptor beta chain sequence and its context. Its cognate antigen has yet to be identified. Base qualities are missing; no much larger clone stands one base away. This entry comes from a study of T cell changes during pregnancy in multiple sclerosis (dated by TCRdb to between 2017 and 2020). Context from the whole study: The study looked at changes in the T cell repertoire across pregnancy in women with multiple sclerosis.

From a lookup of the germline V gene, CDR1 and CDR2 are MDHEN and SYDVKM. The germline ends are 13 bases apart after V is trimmed by 6 bases and J by 8 bases. The CDR3 numbers 12 residues from cysteine through phenylalanine. Only the CDR3 part of the read is kept: 36 bases, read in frame from the first base. The library relied on the immunoSEQ multiplex PCR assay. The table comes from immuneACCESS by way of TCRdb, which keeps in-frame sequences with V and J called. Part of the clones is missing from these tables; in studies checked, under half for an unresolved V gene and the rest for unknown reasons. The sample records about 50,000 clones, around 90% of which are singletons. The top ten clonotypes cover 9% of the sample.

The source material was CD8+ T cells from peripheral blood mononuclear cells, sampled after pregnancy. The TCR comes from a female donor with multiple sclerosis, enrolled in a pregnancy study. This receptor chain uses TRBV28 and TRBJ1-2; tentative D gene TRBD1, with 6 bases matching. The encoded CDR3 is CASSTGPGGYTF. Here is the DNA: TGTGCCAGCAGCACAGGGCCGGGAGGCTACACCTTC.